Listed below are T cell receptor beta chains from one sample, sequenced in a study of response to subunit inactivated influenza vaccine. TCRdb redid the calling of the RT-PCR reads with MiXCR, one entry per CDR3 protein. In the table there are about 520,000 distinct CDR3 sequences, approximately 7.8% of which are singletons. Sample: PBMCs from blood, taken about 23 months after vaccination. The source is a man between 50 and 75 years old who received an inactivated influenza vaccine. The CDR3 runs from the conserved cysteine through the conserved F or W. A D gene is named only where the DNA matches it firmly.

d_gene	v_gene	j_gene	CDR3aa
TRBD1	TRBV25-1	TRBJ2-1	CASTSGTGPYNEQFF
NA	TRBV18	TRBJ1-2	CASSPTETYGYTF
NA	TRBV28	TRBJ1-6	CASSFENSPLHF
NA	TRBV25-1	TRBJ2-7	CASSEGRSYEQYF
NA	TRBV4-3	TRBJ1-6	CASKIDAPADSPLHF
NA	TRBV28	TRBJ2-4	CASNPTGKNIQYF
NA	TRBV5-6	TRBJ1-5	CASSLVSGPQHF
NA	TRBV7-9	TRBJ1-4	CASSVTDATNEKLFF
TRBD1	TRBV20-1	TRBJ2-7	CSARGQATLYEQYF
NA	TRBV11-2	TRBJ2-7	CASSLDFRGNEQYF
NA	TRBV20-1	TRBJ1-2	CSAREGGASGYTF
NA	TRBV9	TRBJ2-7	CASSVDQEVTYEQYF
TRBD1	TRBV19	TRBJ1-2	CASSIGTGVYGYTF
NA	TRBV5-4	TRBJ2-5	CASSSSLRETQYF
NA	TRBV18	TRBJ2-7	CASSPTQGFEQYF
NA	TRBV20-1	TRBJ2-3	CSAGTPNTDTQYF
NA	TRBV12-3/TRBV12-4	TRBJ1-1	CASSPWTENTEAFF
NA	TRBV15	TRBJ2-1	CATSRSRPGTRSYNEQFF
NA	TRBV20-1	TRBJ2-7	CSARGEDNSYEQYF
TRBD2	TRBV24-1	TRBJ2-1	CATSVAGDYEQFF
TRBD1	TRBV7-8	TRBJ1-3	CASWTGRDLRNTIYF
NA	TRBV20-1	TRBJ2-1	CSARDLRGAHSLSYNEQFF
NA	TRBV9	TRBJ2-2	CASSVDPLAGELFF
NA	TRBV5-1	TRBJ1-1	CASSLVSLGGPNTEAFF
NA	TRBV10-3	TRBJ2-5	CAIRRTNQETQYF
TRBD2	TRBV3-1	TRBJ2-1	CASSQGLAIEQFF
NA	TRBV24-1	TRBJ2-3	CATSGGQWGDTQYF
TRBD2	TRBV24-1	TRBJ2-1	CATSDSGTSGMGEQFF
TRBD1	TRBV20-1	TRBJ1-2	CSASDRGFANYGYTF
NA	TRBV7-2	TRBJ2-5	CASSPRDGEETQYF
NA	TRBV28	TRBJ1-5	CASSLVGVGQPQHF
NA	TRBV20-1	TRBJ2-7	CSARELLSSYEQYF
TRBD2	TRBV6-2/TRBV6-3	TRBJ2-1	CASSSLLAGGSSYNEQFF
TRBD1	TRBV3-1	TRBJ2-7	CASSPGTGAEQYF
NA	TRBV6-5	TRBJ2-2	CASSYSEVLGELFF